Listed below are T cell receptor beta chains from one sample, sequenced in a study of regulatory T cells in long-lasting Graves disease. TCRdb passed the multiplex PCR reads through MiXCR, listing each CDR3 protein once. The table has 350,000 to 500,000 distinct CDR3 sequences, 12% to 15% seen once. These sequences were also reported in another study, on T cells in Graves' hyperthyroidism and ophthalmopathy.

Material: peripheral blood mononuclear cells (PBMCs), obtained at new diagnosis, from a patient treated with antithyroid drugs. These receptors originate from a woman in her forties or fifties with Graves disease. The CDR3 runs from the conserved cysteine through the conserved F or W. The D gene is left open where the match is weak. Expanded clones are given a class, and other clones once, few, many or no size at all.

cdr3_nt cdr3_aa j_call clone_size v_call d_call
TGTGCCAGCAGACAGGGGAGGGAGACCCAGTACTTC CASRQGRETQYF TRBJ2-5 many TRBV12-3/TRBV12-4 NA
TGCAGTGCTAGAGATATGTCCAAGCAGCACACAGATACGCAGTATTTT CSARDMSKQHTDTQYF TRBJ2-3 few TRBV20-1 NA
TGTGCCCGGGGGACGGGTGAAAAACTGTTTTTT CARGTGEKLFF TRBJ1-4 NA TRBV30 NA
TGTGCCAGCAGCTTGGGGACAGGGTTCACCGGGGAGCTGTTTTTT CASSLGTGFTGELFF TRBJ2-2 NA TRBV11-3 TRBD1
TGTGCCAGCAGTCTCCCCCCGGCAAATGGAGGTGAAAAACTGTTTTTT CASSLPPANGGEKLFF TRBJ1-4 many TRBV28 NA
TGTGCCAGCAGCTTATTCAGGGGAAGTGGCTACACCTTC CASSLFRGSGYTF TRBJ1-2 many TRBV7-9 NA
TGTGCCAGCAGCCAAGCGTTGGAGGAGTCCTACGAGCAGTACTTC CASSQALEESYEQYF TRBJ2-7 many TRBV3-1 NA
TGTGCCAGCAGTTACCCCACCGGGACTAGCGGGAGGGCCTTCTACAATGAGCAGTTCTTC CASSYPTGTSGRAFYNEQFF TRBJ2-1 NA TRBV6-9 TRBD2
TGTGCCAGCAGTTTTGGCAACCGGGACACCAGGGAGTTCTTC CASSFGNRDTREFF TRBJ2-1 NA TRBV28 NA
TGTGCCATTCAAACCGGACTAGCGGGACTTACCGGGGAGCTGTTTTTT CAIQTGLAGLTGELFF TRBJ2-2 many TRBV10-3 TRBD2
TGTGCCACCGGTTTAGCGGGAGGAGGCAATGAGCAGTTCTTC CATGLAGGGNEQFF TRBJ2-1 NA TRBV24-1 TRBD2
TGTGCCAGCAGCTTGGGGTCAGGTTGGTACGAGCAGTACTTC CASSLGSGWYEQYF TRBJ2-7 few TRBV11-2 NA
TGCAGTGCTGTCGGGACTACCCCTTGGCTGTCCTACAATGAGCAGTTCTTC CSAVGTTPWLSYNEQFF TRBJ2-1 many TRBV20-1 TRBD2
NA CSARDWTSGLYEQYFGPSTDTQYF TRBJ2-3 NA TRBV20-1 NA
TGTGCCAAAACGGGGGGACGGAACCAAAATTCACCCCTCCACTTT CAKTGGRNQNSPLHF TRBJ1-6 NA TRBV19 NA
TGTGCCAGCAGTGCGGCGGGACTAGCGGGAGTTGAGCAGTTCTTC CASSAAGLAGVEQFF TRBJ2-1 NA TRBV6-1 TRBD2
TGCGCCAGCAGTGAGTACGGGACTAACACAGATACGCAGTATTTT CASSEYGTNTDTQYF TRBJ2-3 NA TRBV10-1 TRBD2
TGTGCCTCGGGAGGGATGGGGTACAATGAGCAGTTCTTC CASGGMGYNEQFF TRBJ2-1 NA TRBV28 TRBD2
TGTGCCAGCTTGGGGGGCCGAGCGGGAGGATACTCCTACGAGCAGTACTTC CASLGGRAGGYSYEQYF TRBJ2-7 NA TRBV6-1 TRBD2
TGTGCCAGCAGCCCAGGGAATTCGAACACTGAAGCTTTCTTT CASSPGNSNTEAFF TRBJ1-1 many TRBV7-9 NA
TGTGCCAGCAGCCCCCCAGGGGGGCAGAGTTATGGCTACACCTTC CASSPPGGQSYGYTF TRBJ1-2 NA TRBV9 TRBD1
TGTGCCAGCAGAACAGGGGAGGGCAATCAGCCCCAGCATTTT CASRTGEGNQPQHF TRBJ1-5 few TRBV12-3/TRBV12-4 TRBD1
TGTGCCAGCCTTAGGACTAGCGGGGGGACAGATACGCAGTATTTT CASLRTSGGTDTQYF TRBJ2-3 many TRBV2 TRBD2
TGTGCCAGCGGTGGTGAGACCCAGTACTTC CASGGETQYF TRBJ2-5 few TRBV28 NA
TGTGCCAGCAGCCAAGTTTACGGGGCTACCTACAATGAGCAGTTCTTC CASSQVYGATYNEQFF TRBJ2-1 NA TRBV4-2 NA
TGTGCCAGCAGCCAAGCTTGGGCAGGGGCCTCTGAAGCTTTCTTT CASSQAWAGASEAFF TRBJ1-1 many TRBV3-1 NA
TGTGCCATCAGTGAGTCGGGACACTTCTACGAGCAGTACTTC CAISESGHFYEQYF TRBJ2-7 many TRBV10-3 NA
TGTGCCATCTCCGGGGGGGCGGGAGTTTCCTACAATGAGCAGTTCTTC CAISGGAGVSYNEQFF TRBJ2-1 few TRBV10-3 TRBD2
TGTGCCAGCAGCCAAGATATGGGCCGCCTTTCACCCCTCCACTTT CASSQDMGRLSPLHF TRBJ1-6 NA TRBV3-1 NA
TGTGCCAGCAGTGAAGCCGCCAGGGGGGGAGAGACCCAGTACTTC CASSEAARGGETQYF TRBJ2-5 NA TRBV12-3/TRBV12-4 NA
TGTGCCAGCAGTTGGGAAGGGCTAGGGAGCACAGATACGCAGTATTTT CASSWEGLGSTDTQYF TRBJ2-3 NA TRBV27 NA
TGTGCCAGCAGCCAGTGGGCAGACCAAGAGACCCAGTACTTC CASSQWADQETQYF TRBJ2-5 many TRBV3-1 NA
TGTGCCAGCTGGGGGTCCTACTCCTACGAGCAGTACTTC CASWGSYSYEQYF TRBJ2-7 many TRBV28 NA
TGTGCCAGCTCACCTCGGACAGGAACCTACAATGAGCAGTTCTTC CASSPRTGTYNEQFF TRBJ2-1 NA TRBV18 TRBD1
TGTGCCAGCAGCTTGGTGGTCGGCGGCTACGAGCAGTACTTC CASSLVVGGYEQYF TRBJ2-7 NA TRBV7-2 NA
TGTGCCAGCAGCTTAGTAGGGACAGGGGGGACTGGCTACACCTTC CASSLVGTGGTGYTF TRBJ1-2 few TRBV11-2 TRBD1
TGTGCCAGCAGCCAAGAGTACCTAGCGGGGTTCTACAATGAGCAGTTCTTC CASSQEYLAGFYNEQFF TRBJ2-1 once TRBV3-1 TRBD2
TGTGCCAGCAGTTACCCGGTGAGCTCTGGGGCCAACGTCCTGACTTTC CASSYPVSSGANVLTF TRBJ2-6 NA TRBV6-2/TRBV6-3 NA
TGTGCCAGCAGCTTAGAAGTAGCCAAAAACATTCAGTACTTC CASSLEVAKNIQYF TRBJ2-4 few TRBV7-9 NA
TGCGCCAGCAGCCAACAAAACAGCTACACTGAAGCTTTCTTT CASSQQNSYTEAFF TRBJ1-1 NA TRBV4-1 NA
TGCAGTGCCGATCCGGGAGAAAACTTGGACCAGGCCAAAAACATTCAGTACTTC CSADPGENLDQAKNIQYF TRBJ2-4 NA TRBV20-1 NA
TGTGCCAGCAGCTTAGTGGTGACTAGCCCTGCCAAAGGGCGTCAGAACGAGCAGTACTTC CASSLVVTSPAKGRQNEQYF TRBJ2-7 many TRBV7-2 TRBD2
TGCGCCAGCAGCTTGAGCTCTAGCGGGCCACCGAACACCGGGGAGCTGTTTTTT CASSLSSSGPPNTGELFF TRBJ2-2 many TRBV7-9 TRBD2
TGCGCCAGCAGCTCCGGACAGCTCACCGGGGAGCTGTTTTTT CASSSGQLTGELFF TRBJ2-2 many TRBV5-1 NA
TGTGCCAGTAGTTCGGGGGCTCGGAATGAAAAACTGTTTTTT CASSSGARNEKLFF TRBJ1-4 few TRBV19 NA
TGCAGCGTTGAACTACAGGAAAAACCTACCTACGAGCAGTACTTC CSVELQEKPTYEQYF TRBJ2-7 few TRBV29-1 NA
TGTGCCAGCAGTTTCCATTACCTAGGGGGAGGAAGCAATCAGCCCCAGCATTTT CASSFHYLGGGSNQPQHF TRBJ1-5 NA TRBV28 NA
TGTGCCTGGAGTGATCAAGAGACCCAGTACTTC CAWSDQETQYF TRBJ2-5 many TRBV30 NA
TGTGCCAGCAGCTTAAGTGCGAACACAAAAGCCACCGGGGAGCTGTTTTTT CASSLSANTKATGELFF TRBJ2-2 NA TRBV7-3 NA
TGTGCCAGCATCAGTAAGCGGGAGGGCACCTACAATGAGCAGTTCTTC CASISKREGTYNEQFF TRBJ2-1 many TRBV5-4 TRBD2
TGTGCCAGCAGCTTAGATATTGGGGAGAGCAATCAGCCCCAGCATTTT CASSLDIGESNQPQHF TRBJ1-5 many TRBV7-9 NA
TGTGCCAGCAGCCAAGAGCCTACCACCACAGATACGCAGTATTTT CASSQEPTTTDTQYF TRBJ2-3 many TRBV3-1 NA
TGCAGTGCTAGAGAGTCAGGGGGAAACACTGAAGCTTTCTTT CSARESGGNTEAFF TRBJ1-1 many TRBV20-1 TRBD1
TGTGCCAGCAGCCAAGTGACTGGGGGTTACTACGAGCAGTACTTC CASSQVTGGYYEQYF TRBJ2-7 many TRBV3-1 NA
TGTGCCAGCAGTTTAGGTGACGTGAGAGGGTCGAACACTGAAGCTTTCTTT CASSLGDVRGSNTEAFF TRBJ1-1 NA TRBV28 NA